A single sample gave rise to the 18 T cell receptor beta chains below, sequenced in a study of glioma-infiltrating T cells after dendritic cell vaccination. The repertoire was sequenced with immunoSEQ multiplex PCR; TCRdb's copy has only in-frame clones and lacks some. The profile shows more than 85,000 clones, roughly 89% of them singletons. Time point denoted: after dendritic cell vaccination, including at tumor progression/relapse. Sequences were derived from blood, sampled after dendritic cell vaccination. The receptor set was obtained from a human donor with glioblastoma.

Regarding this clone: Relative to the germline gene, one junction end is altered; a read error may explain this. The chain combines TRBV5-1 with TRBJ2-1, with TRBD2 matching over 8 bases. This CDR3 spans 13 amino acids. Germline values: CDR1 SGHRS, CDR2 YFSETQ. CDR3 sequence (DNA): TGCGTCAGCAGCTTGGGGCGGGGGGATGAGCAGTTCTTC. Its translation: CVSSLGRGDEQFF.

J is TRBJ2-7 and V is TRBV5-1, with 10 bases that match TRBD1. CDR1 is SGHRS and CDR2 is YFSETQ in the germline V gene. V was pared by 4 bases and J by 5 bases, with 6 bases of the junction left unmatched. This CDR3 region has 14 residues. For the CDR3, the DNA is TGCGCCAGCAGCACCCTGGGGACAGGGGACGAGCAGTACTTC. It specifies CASSTLGTGDEQYF.

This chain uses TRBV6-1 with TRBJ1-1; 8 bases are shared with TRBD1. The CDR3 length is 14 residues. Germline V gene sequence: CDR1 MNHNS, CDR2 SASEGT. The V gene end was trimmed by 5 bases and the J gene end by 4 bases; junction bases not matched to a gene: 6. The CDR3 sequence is CASSTTGVATEAFF. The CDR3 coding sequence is TGTGCCAGCAGTACGACAGGGGTGGCCACTGAAGCTTTCTTT.

The CDR3 protein is CSVDIAGGLTPQYF. The CDR3 DNA is TGCAGCGTTGATATAGCGGGAGGGCTAACCCCGCAGTATTTT. V and J are TRBV29-1 and TRBJ2-3; 11 bases fit TRBD2. Germline V lookup: CDR1 SQVTM, CDR2 ANQGSEA. V lost 3 bases, J lost 10 bases, and 9 bases stayed unmatched. CDR3 length: 14 residues.

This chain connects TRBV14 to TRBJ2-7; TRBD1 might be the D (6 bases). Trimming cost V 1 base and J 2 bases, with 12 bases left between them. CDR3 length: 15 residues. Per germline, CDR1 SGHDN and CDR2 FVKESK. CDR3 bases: TGTGCCAGCAGCCAAGTTTTGGGGGCTACCTACGAGCAGTACTTC. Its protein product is CASSQVLGATYEQYF. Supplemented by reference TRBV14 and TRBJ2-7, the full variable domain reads EAGVTQFPSHSVIEKGQTVTLRCDPISGHDNLYWYRRVMGKEIKFLLHFVKESKQDESGMPNNRFLAERTGGTYSTLKVQPAELEDSGVYFCASSQVLGATYEQYFGPGTRLTVT.

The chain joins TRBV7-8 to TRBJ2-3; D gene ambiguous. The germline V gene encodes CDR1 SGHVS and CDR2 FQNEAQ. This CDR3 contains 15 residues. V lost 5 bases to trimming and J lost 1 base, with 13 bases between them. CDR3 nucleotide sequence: TGTGCCAGCAGCACCTACCCCTCGGGCACAGATACGCAGTATTTT. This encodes CASSTYPSGTDTQYF. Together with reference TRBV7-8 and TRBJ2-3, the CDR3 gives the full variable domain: GAGVSQSPRYKVAKRGQDVALRCDPISGHVSLFWYQQALGQGPEFLTYFQNEAQLDKSGLPSDRFFAERPEGSVSTLKIQRTQQEDSAVYLCASSTYPSGTDTQYFGPGTRLTVL.

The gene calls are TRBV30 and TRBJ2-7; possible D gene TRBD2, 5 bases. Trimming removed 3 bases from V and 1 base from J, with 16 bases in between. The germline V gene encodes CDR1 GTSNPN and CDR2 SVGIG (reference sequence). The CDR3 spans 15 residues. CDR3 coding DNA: TGTGCCTGGAGGGACCAGCCGGGGTCATCCTACGAGCAGTACTTC. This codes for CAWRDQPGSSYEQYF.

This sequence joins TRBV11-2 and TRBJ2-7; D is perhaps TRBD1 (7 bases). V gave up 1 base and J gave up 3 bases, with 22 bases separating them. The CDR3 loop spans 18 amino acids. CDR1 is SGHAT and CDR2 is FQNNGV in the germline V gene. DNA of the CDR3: TGTGCCAGCAGCTTAGGGAGGGGGCCAGCTCCCTCCTACTACGAGCAGTACTTC. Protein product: CASSLGRGPAPSYYEQYF.

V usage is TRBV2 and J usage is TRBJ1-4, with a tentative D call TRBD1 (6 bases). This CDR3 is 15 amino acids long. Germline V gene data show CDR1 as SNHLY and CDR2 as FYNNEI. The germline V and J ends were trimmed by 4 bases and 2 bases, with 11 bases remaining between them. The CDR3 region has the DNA TGTGCCAGCAGTGTGCGGCAGGGGACTAATGAAAAACTGTTTTTT. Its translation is CASSVRQGTNEKLFF.

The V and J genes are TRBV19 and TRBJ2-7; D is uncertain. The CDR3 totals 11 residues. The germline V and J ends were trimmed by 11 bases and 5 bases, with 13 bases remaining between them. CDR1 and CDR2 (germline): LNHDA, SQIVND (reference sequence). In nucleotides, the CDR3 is TGTGCCTCCGCCGGTGGTAACGAGCAGTACTTC. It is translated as CASAGGNEQYF.

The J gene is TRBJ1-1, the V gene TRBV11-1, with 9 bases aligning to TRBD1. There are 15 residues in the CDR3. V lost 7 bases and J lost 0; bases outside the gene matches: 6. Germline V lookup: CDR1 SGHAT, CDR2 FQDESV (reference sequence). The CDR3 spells CASTSGQGMNTEAFF. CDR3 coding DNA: TGTGCCAGCACCTCGGGACAGGGCATGAACACTGAAGCTTTCTTT.

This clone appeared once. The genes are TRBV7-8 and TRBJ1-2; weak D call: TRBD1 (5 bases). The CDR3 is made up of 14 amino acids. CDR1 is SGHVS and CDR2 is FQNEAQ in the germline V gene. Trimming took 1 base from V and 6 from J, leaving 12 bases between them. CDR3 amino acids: CASSLVRGSDGYTF. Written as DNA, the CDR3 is TGTGCCAGCAGCTTAGTTAGGGGATCAGATGGCTACACCTTC.

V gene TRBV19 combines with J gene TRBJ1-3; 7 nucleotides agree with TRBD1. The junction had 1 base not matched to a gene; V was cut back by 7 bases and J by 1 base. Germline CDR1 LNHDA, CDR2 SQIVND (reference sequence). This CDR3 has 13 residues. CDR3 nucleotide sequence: TGTGCCAGTAAGACAGGGTCTGGAAACACCATATATTTT. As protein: CASKTGSGNTIYF.

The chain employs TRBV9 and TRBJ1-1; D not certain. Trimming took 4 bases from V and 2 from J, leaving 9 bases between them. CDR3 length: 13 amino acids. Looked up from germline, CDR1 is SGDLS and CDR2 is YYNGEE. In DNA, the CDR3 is TGTGCCAGCAGCTCGCGGCAAAACACTGAAGCTTTCTTT. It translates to CASSSRQNTEAFF.

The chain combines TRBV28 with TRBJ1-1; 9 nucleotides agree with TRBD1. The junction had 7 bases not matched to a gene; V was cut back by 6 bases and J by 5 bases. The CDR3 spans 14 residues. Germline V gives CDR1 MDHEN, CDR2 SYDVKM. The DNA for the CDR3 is TGTGCCAGCAGGGCTGGACAGGGGAGGACTGAAGCTTTCTTT. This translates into CASRAGQGRTEAFF.

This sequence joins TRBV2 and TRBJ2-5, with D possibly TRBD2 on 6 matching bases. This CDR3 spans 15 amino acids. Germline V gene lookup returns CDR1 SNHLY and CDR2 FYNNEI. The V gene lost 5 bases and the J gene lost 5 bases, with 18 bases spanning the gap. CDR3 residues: CASSNAPGLEETQYF. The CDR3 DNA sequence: TGTGCCAGCAGTAATGCACCGGGACTGGAGGAGACCCAGTACTTC. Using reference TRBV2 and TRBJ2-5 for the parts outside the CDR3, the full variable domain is EPEVTQTPSHQVTQMGQEVILRCVPISNHLYFYWYRQILGQKVEFLVSFYNNEISEKSEIFDDQFSVERPDGSNFTLKIRSTKLEDSAMYFCASSNAPGLEETQYFGPGTRLLVL.

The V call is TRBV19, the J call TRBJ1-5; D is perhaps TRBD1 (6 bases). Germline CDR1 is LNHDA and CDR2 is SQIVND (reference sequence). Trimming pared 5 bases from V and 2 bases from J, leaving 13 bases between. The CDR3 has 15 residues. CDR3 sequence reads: CASSYGTRGNQPQHF. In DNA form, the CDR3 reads TGTGCCAGTAGTTATGGGACACGGGGCAATCAGCCCCAGCATTTT.

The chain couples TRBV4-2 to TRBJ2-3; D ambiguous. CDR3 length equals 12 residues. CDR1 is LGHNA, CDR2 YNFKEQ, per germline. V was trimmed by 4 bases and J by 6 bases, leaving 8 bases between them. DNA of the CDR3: TGTGCCAGCAGCCTCGCGTATGATACGCAGTATTTT. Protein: CASSLAYDTQYF.